This T cell receptor (beta chain) was recovered during a study of blood T cells in healthy people across ages (dated by TCRdb to between 2014 and 2017). For the study in its entirety: In model experiments, template switching captured about one uniquely barcoded TCR beta cDNA molecule for every two T cells. Using the same blood draw, the study looked at two additional independent replicas of 1 million unique cDNA reads for two donors, one aged 18 to 29 and the other aged 80 or older. The study measured age-related changes in TCR beta repertoire diversity using deep sequencing normalized with unique cDNA molecular identifiers. Donors were grouped into four age groups: young (average about 15 years), middle-aged (about 38), aged (around 66) and long-lived (approximately 82). Findings and caveats that apply to the study as a whole: A strong correlation was found between observed TCR beta diversity and the percentage of naive T cells measured by flow cytometry. Total diversity estimates from one million sequenced T cells were considered lower bounds and underestimates. The CMV infection status of donors was not known, potentially confounding age-related changes in expanded clonotypes. As age increased, observed TCR beta diversity per million T cells dropped in a roughly linear way, and a significant reduction was already evident by age about 40. Because profiling used bulk unsorted PBMCs, naive and antigen-experienced compartments could not be compared conclusively. Compared with the aged group, the long-lived group had more naive CD4+ T cells, fewer expanded clones and increased TCR diversity, suggesting age selection.

With regard to this clonotype: Its antigen specificity is not known. Nothing much larger sits one base from this clone, and base qualities are not available.

Donors were around 37 systemically healthy Caucasian individuals from Russia aged 6 to 90 years. Ten milliliters of peripheral blood were drawn from each donor into EDTA-treated Vacutainer tubes. Ficoll-Paque density-gradient centrifugation was used to isolate PBMCs, with at least 7 million per sample. Total RNA, at least 6 micrograms per sample, was extracted from PBMCs with Trizol reagent. Naive CD45RAhigh/CD27high T cell percentages were measured by flow cytometry on a PBMC aliquot from every donor. Based on the germline V gene, the CDR1 and CDR2 sequences are MDHEN and SYDVKM. There are 11 amino acids in the CDR3, from cysteine to phenylalanine inclusive. CDR3 DNA only is kept here, 33 bases in frame from base 1. Trimming takes 3 bases from V and 11 bases from J, and the germline ends sit 10 bases apart. The protocol used for the library was 5' RACE. Reads for this sample came from an Illumina HiSeq 2500. The second PCR ran for about 6 to 11 cycles and used a J-beta primer mix along with a sample-barcoded 5' primer. Each TCR beta cDNA molecule received a unique molecular identifier from a template-switch 5' adaptor carrying 12 random nucleotides. At least 2.5 million CDR3-containing paired-end reads were obtained from each sample. All of the RNA was converted into first-strand cDNA using the Mint cDNA synthesis kit, with a TRBC-specific oligonucleotide serving as the primer. Following uracil-DNA glycosylase treatment, a first 18-cycle PCR with universal primers M1SS and BC2_uni_R was performed on all cDNA. As for the authors' bioinformatics: Each sample was normalized by randomly selecting 1 million high-quality reads, each carrying a distinct molecular identifier. Reads with shared molecular identifiers were discarded instead of being binned into consensus sequences. MiTCR, set to a Q25 quality threshold and the strictest error-elimination algorithm, was used for CDR3 identification, clonotype clustering and error correction. A nonparametric unseen species model using Euler transformation provided a lower-bound estimate of total TCR beta diversity. TCRdb redid the processing of the public reads, applying fastp at Q25 and MiXCR, and retained in-frame beta chains. Each record represents a unique CDR3 protein, reported with the most common genes and DNA among its rows. For this entry, the V and J calls and clone size follow TCRdb and not the study's own pipeline. The sample table records fewer than 800,000 distinct CDR3 sequences; 20% to 25% of these occur just once. The ten top clones hold 8% to 10% of the sample.

The sample was also linked to a second study, of T cells of mothers and their children. As that second study puts it: Nine systemically healthy Caucasian individuals, comprising three mothers and their six children, were included as donors. cDNA synthesis consumed the entire amount of extracted RNA, loaded at 1.5 ug RNA in each 15 ul reaction. In the second PCR, sample barcodes and 2-4 random nucleotides were introduced via the M1S primer. Over 8 million TCR beta CDR3 reads came from each mother, compared with 2.5 million to 3.5 million reads from each child. Thymic selection similarly shapes TCR recombination output in related and unrelated pairs, with minor effect from inherited differences. Normalized repertoire overlap was always found to be slightly, but never significantly, higher in related mother-child pairs than in unrelated mother-child pairs. With a sensitivity of about 100 clones per million clonotypes, no persistent microchimeric T cell clones were detected. In the study, deep NGS was used to compare the TCR beta repertoires of mothers and children, and features distinguishing related mother-child pairs from unrelated individuals were sought. Mothers averaged roughly 40 +/- 4 years of age and children averaged approximately 11 +/- 4 years. After adapters were ligated using NEBNext reagents, the libraries underwent 100+100 nt paired-end sequencing on an Illumina HiSeq 2000. To prevent cross-contamination, the mother and child libraries were prepared one month apart and sequenced in separate runs. Each donor had between roughly 500,000 and 2,200,000 distinct TCR beta clonotypes identified. Naive TCR beta clonotypes were estimated from low-frequency clonotypes matched to each donor's FACS-determined naive share, without sorting.

The chain joins TRBV28 to TRBJ1-1; the D gene cannot be resolved reliably. The clonotype comes from a boy aged 10-17 years in good health. Material: blood. CDR3 reads: CASSFIGGAFF. At the DNA level, the sequence is TGTGCCAGCAGTTTTATCGGAGGGGCTTTCTTT. With the rest looked up from the reference TRBV28 and TRBJ1-1 genes rather than sequenced, the full variable domain is DVKVTQSSRYLVKRTGEKVFLECVQDMDHENMFWYRQDPGLGLRLIYFSYDVKMKEKGDIPEGYSVSREKKERFSLILESASTNQTSMYLCASSFIGGAFFGQGTRLTVV.